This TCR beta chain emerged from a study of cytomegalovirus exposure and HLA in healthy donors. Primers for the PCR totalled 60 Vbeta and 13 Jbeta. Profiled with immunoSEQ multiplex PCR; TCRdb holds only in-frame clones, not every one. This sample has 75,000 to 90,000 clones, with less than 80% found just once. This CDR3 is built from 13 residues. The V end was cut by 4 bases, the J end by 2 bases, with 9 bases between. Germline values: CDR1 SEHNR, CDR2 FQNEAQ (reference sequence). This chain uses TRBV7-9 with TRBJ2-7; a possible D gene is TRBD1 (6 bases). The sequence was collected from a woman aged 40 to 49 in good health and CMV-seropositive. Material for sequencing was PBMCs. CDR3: CASSSRGPYEQYF. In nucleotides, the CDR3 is TGTGCCAGCAGCTCCAGGGGTCCCTACGAGCAGTACTTC.